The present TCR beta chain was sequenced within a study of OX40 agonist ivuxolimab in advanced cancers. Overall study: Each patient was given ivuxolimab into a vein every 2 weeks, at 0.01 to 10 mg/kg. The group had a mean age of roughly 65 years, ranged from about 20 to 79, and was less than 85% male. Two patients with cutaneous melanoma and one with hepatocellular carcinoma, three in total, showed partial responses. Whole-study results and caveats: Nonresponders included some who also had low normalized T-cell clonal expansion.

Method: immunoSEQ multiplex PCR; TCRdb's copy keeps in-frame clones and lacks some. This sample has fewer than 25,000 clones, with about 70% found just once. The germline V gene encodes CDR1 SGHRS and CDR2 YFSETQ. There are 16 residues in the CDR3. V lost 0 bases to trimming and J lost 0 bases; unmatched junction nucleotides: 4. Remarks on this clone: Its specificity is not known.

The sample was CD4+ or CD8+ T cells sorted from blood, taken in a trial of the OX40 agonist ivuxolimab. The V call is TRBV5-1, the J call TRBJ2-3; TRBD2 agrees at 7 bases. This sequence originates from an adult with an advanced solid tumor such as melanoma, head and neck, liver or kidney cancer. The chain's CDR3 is CASSLVSGASTDTQYF. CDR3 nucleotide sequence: TGCGCCAGCAGCTTGGTCAGCGGGGCTAGCACAGATACGCAGTATTTT.